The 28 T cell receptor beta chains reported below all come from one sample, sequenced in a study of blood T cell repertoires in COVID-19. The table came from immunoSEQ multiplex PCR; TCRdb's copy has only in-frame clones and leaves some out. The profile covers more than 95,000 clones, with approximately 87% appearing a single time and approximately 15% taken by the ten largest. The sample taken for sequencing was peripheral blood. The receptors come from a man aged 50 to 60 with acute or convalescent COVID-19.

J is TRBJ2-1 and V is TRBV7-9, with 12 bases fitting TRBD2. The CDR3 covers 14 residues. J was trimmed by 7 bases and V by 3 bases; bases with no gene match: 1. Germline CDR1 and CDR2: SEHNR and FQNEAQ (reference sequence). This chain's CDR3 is CASSLTSGGNEQFF. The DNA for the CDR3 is TGTGCCAGCAGCTTGACTAGCGGGGGAAATGAGCAGTTCTTC.

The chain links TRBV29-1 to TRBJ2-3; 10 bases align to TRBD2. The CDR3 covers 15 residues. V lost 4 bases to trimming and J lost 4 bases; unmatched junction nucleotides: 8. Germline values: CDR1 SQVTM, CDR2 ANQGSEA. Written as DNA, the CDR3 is TGCAGCGTTGGGACTAGCGGCATCTCAGCAGATACGCAGTATTTT. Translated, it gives CSVGTSGISADTQYF.

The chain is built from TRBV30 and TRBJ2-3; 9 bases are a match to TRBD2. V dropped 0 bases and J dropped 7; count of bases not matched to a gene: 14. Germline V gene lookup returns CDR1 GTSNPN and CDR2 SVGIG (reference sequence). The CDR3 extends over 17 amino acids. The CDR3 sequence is CAWSVIPRAGGPNTQYF. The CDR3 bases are TGTGCCTGGAGTGTAATTCCTAGGGCGGGAGGGCCAAATACGCAGTATTTT.

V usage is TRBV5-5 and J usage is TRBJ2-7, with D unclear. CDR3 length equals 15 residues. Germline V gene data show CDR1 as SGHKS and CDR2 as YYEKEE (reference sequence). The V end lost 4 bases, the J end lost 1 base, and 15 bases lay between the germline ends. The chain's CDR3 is CASSLTTTNSYEQYF. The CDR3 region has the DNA TGTGCCAGCAGCCTTACTACGACCAATTCCTACGAGCAGTACTTC.

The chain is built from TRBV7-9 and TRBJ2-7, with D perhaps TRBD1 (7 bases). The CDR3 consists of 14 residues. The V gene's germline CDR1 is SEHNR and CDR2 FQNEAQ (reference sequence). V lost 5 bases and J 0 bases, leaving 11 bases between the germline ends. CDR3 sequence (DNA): TGTGCCAGCAGCGCGGGACAGAGCTCCTACGAGCAGTACTTC. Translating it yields CASSAGQSSYEQYF.

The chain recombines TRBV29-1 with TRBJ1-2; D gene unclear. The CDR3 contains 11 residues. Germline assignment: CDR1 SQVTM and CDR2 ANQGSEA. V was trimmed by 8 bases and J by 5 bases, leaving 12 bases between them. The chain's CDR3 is CSYPTGYGYTF. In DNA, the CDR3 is TGCAGCTACCCGACGGGGTATGGCTACACCTTC.

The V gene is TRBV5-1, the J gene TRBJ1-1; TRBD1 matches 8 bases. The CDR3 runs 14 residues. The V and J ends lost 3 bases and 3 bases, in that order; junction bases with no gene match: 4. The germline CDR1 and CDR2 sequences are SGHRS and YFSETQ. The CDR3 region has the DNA TGCGCCAGCAGCTCCGGACAGGGTTACACTGAAGCTTTCTTT. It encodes CASSSGQGYTEAFF.

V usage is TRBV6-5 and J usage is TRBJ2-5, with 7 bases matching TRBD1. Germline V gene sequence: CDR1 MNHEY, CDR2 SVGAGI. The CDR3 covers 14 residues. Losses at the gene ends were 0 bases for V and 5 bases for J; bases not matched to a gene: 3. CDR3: CASSYSGGRETQYF. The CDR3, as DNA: TGTGCCAGCAGTTACTCAGGGGGCAGGGAGACCCAGTACTTC.

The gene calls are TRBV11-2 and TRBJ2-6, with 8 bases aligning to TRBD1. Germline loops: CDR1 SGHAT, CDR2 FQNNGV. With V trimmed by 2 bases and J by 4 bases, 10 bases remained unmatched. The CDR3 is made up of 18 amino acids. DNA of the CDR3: TGTGCCAGCAGCTTAAGTCTGCGGACAGGGCCAGGGGCCAACGTCCTGACTTTC. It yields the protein CASSLSLRTGPGANVLTF.

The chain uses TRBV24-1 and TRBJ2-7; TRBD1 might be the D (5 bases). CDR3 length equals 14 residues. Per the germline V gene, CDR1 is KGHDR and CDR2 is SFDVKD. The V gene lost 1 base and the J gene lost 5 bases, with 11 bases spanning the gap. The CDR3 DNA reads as TGTGCCACCAGTGATTTTCCAGGGTCCCACGAGCAGTACTTC. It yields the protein CATSDFPGSHEQYF.

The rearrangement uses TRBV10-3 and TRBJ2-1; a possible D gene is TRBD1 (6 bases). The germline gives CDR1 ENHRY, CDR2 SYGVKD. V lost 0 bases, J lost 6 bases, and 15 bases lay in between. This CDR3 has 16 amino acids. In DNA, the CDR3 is TGTGCCATCAGTGAGTCGATCAGCCAGGGGACCAATGAGCAGTTCTTC. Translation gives CAISESISQGTNEQFF.

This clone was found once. The CDR3 DNA follows: TGTGCCAGCAGTCATTCATACGAGCAGTACTTC. Its translation: CASSHSYEQYF. This chain uses TRBV28 with TRBJ2-7; no definite D call. This CDR3 has 11 amino acids. Germline assignment: CDR1 MDHEN and CDR2 SYDVKM. The germline V and J ends were trimmed by 5 bases and 4 bases, with 6 bases remaining between them.

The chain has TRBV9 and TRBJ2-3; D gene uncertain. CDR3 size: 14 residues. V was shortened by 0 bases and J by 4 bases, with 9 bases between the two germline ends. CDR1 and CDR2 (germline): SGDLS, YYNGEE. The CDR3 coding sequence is TGTGCCAGCAGCGTAGGATCGAGCGCAGATACGCAGTATTTT. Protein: CASSVGSSADTQYF.

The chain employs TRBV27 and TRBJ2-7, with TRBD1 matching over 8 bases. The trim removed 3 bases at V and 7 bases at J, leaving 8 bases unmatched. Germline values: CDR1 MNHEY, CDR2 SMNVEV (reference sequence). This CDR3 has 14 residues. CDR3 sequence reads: CASSFWRQGQEQYF. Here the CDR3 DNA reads TGTGCCAGCAGTTTTTGGCGACAGGGGCAAGAGCAGTACTTC.

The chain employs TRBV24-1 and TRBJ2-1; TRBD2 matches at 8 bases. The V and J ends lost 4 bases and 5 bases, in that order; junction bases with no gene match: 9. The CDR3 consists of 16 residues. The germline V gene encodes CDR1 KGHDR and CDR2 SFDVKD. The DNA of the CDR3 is TGTGCCACCAGTGAGCCCCGGGAGGGCCCCAACAATGAGCAGTTCTTC. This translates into CATSEPREGPNNEQFF.

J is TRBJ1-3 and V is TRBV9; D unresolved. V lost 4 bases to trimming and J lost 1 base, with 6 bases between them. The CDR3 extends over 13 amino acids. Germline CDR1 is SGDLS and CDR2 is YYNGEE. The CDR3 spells CASSQISGNTIYF. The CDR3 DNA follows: TGTGCCAGCAGCCAAATTTCTGGAAACACCATATATTTT.

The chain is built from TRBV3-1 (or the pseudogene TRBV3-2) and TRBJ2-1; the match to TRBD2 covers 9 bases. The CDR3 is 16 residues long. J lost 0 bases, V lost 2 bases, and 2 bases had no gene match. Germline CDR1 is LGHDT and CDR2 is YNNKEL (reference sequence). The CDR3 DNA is TGTGCCAGCAGCCAAATTAGCGGGAGCTCCTACAATGAGCAGTTCTTC. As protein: CASSQISGSSYNEQFF.

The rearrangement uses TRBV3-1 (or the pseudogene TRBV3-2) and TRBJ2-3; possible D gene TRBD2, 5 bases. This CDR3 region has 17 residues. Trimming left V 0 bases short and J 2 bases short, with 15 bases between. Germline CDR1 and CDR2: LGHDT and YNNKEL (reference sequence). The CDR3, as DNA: TGTGCCAGCAGCCAAGAGTTGAGGGCACCGGACACAGATACGCAGTATTTT. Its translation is CASSQELRAPDTDTQYF.

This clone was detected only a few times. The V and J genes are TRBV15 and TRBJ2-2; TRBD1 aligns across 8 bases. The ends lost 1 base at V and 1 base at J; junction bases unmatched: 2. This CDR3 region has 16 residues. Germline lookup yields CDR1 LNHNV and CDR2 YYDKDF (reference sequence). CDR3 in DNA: TGTGCCACCAGCAGAGGCGGGACAGGGAACACCGGGGAGCTGTTTTTT. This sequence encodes CATSRGGTGNTGELFF. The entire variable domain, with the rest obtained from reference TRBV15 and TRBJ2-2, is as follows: DAMVIQNPRYQVTQFGKPVTLSCSQTLNHNVMYWYQQKSSQAPKLLFHYYDKDFNNEADTPDNFQSRRPNTSFCFLDIRSPGLGDTAMYLCATSRGGTGNTGELFFGEGSRLTVL.

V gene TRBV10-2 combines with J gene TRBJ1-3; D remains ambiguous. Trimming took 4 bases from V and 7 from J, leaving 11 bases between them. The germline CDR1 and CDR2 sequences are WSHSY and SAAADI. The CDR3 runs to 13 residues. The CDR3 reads CASSVAVLNTIYF. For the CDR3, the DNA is TGCGCCAGCAGTGTGGCAGTCCTTAACACCATATATTTT.

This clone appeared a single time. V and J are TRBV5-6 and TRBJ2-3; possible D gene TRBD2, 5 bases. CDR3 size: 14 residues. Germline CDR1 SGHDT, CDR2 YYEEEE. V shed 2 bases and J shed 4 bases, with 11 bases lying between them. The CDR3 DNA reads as TGTGCCAGCAGCTTAGGCGGGCGATCAGATACGCAGTATTTT. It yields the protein CASSLGGRSDTQYF.

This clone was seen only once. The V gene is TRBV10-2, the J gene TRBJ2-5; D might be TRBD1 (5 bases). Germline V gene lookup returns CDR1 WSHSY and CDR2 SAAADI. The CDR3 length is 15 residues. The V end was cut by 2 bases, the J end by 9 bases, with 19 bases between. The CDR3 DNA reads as TGCGCCAGCAGTGAGCAAGGACAATTTCCAAGAGCCCAGTACTTC. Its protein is CASSEQGQFPRAQYF.

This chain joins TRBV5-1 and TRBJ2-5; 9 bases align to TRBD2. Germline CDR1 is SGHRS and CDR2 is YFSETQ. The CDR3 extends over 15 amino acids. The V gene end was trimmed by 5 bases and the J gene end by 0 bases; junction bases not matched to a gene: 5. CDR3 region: CASRIAGVNQETQYF. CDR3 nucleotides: TGCGCCAGCAGAATAGCGGGAGTAAACCAAGAGACCCAGTACTTC.

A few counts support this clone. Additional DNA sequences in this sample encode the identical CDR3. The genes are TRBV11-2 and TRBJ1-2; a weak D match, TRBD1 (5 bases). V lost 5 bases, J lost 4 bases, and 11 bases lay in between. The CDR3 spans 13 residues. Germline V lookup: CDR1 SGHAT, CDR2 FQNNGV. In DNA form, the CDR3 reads TGTGCCAGCAGCCCCGACAGCGCCTATGGCTACACCTTC. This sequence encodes CASSPDSAYGYTF.

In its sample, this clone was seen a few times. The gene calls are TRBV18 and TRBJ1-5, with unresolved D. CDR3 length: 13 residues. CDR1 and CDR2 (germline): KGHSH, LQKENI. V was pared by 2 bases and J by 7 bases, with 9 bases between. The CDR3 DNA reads TGTGCCAGCTCACCAGGGCTACAACAGCCCCAGCATTTT. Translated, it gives CASSPGLQQPQHF.

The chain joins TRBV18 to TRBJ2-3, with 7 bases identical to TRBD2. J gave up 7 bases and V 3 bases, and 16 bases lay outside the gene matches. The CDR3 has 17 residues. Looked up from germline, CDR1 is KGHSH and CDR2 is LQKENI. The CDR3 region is CASSPRTSRSMANTQYF. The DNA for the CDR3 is TGTGCCAGCTCACCTAGGACTAGTCGATCGATGGCGAATACGCAGTATTTT.

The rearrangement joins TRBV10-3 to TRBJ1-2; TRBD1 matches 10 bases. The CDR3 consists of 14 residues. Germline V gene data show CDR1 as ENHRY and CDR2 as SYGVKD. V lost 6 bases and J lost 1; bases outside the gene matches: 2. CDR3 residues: CAIRGTGVNYGYTF. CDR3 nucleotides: TGTGCCATCAGAGGGACAGGGGTTAACTATGGCTACACCTTC.

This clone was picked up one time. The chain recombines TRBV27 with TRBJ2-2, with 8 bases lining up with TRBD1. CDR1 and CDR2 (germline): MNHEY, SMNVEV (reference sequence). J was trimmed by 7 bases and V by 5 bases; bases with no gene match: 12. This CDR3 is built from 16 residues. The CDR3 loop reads CASSPPDRVSDGELFF. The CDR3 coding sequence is TGTGCCAGCAGTCCCCCGGACAGGGTCTCGGACGGGGAGCTGTTTTTT.